A selection of T cell receptor beta chains follows, all from one sample in a study of blood T cells in healthy people across ages. One entry per CDR3 protein results from TCRdb running MiXCR on the 5' RACE reads. Of over 500,000 distinct CDR3 sequences detected, around 50% appear once; the ten largest clones hold approximately 15%. Sample: blood. The source of these receptors is a woman older than 75 in good health. Each CDR3 is given with its conserved first and last residue. D genes are given only for firm matches. Clone size is shown for a subset of rows, as once, few, many or a class of expanded clone.

size: many; J: TRBJ2-7; V: TRBV7-3; D: NA; DNA: TGTGCCAGCAGCTTAGGGGCTAGTCAAGAGCAGTACTTC; CDR3: CASSLGASQEQYF
size: few; J: TRBJ1-1; V: TRBV5-5; D: NA; DNA: TGTGCCAGCAGCTTGGTCTCGGCAGAAGCTTTCTTT; CDR3: CASSLVSAEAFF
size: NA; J: TRBJ2-1; V: TRBV7-2; D: TRBD2; DNA: TGTGCCAGCAGCTCAGAATCCGGGAGGGACAATGAGCAGTTCTTC; CDR3: CASSSESGRDNEQFF
size: many; J: TRBJ2-1; V: TRBV7-2; D: NA; DNA: TGTGCCAGCAAAAAACGGGGGCCATACAATGAGCAGTTCTTC; CDR3: CASKKRGPYNEQFF
size: NA; J: TRBJ2-3; V: TRBV20-1; D: NA; DNA: TGCAGTGCTAGATCCACCCCGGGAGATAGCACAGATACGCAGTATTTT; CDR3: CSARSTPGDSTDTQYF
size: NA; J: TRBJ2-7; V: TRBV7-8; D: TRBD2; DNA: TGTGCCAGCAGCCGAAGCGGGATTAGCTCCTACGAGCAGTACTTC; CDR3: CASSRSGISSYEQYF
size: few; J: TRBJ1-2; V: TRBV28; D: NA; DNA: TGTGCCAGCAGCGGACAGTTAGACTATGGCTACACCTTC; CDR3: CASSGQLDYGYTF
size: many; J: TRBJ1-1; V: TRBV27; D: NA; DNA: TGTGCCAGCAGGCGAAGTGGGAACACTGAAGCTTTCTTT; CDR3: CASRRSGNTEAFF
size: NA; J: TRBJ2-7; V: TRBV5-1; D: NA; DNA: TGCGCCAGCAGCTTGGAACACGAGCAGTACTTC; CDR3: CASSLEHEQYF
size: many; J: TRBJ2-1; V: TRBV20-1; D: TRBD2; DNA: TGCAGTGCCACTAGCGGTTCCAACAATGAGCAGTTCTTC; CDR3: CSATSGSNNEQFF
size: many; J: TRBJ1-4; V: TRBV28; D: NA; DNA: TGTGCCAGCAGTTCTCCCCGGACAGCTAATGAAAAACTGTTTTTT; CDR3: CASSSPRTANEKLFF
size: many; J: TRBJ2-3; V: TRBV10-3; D: NA; DNA: TGTGCCATCAGTGACCTGGATACGCAGTATTTT; CDR3: CAISDLDTQYF
size: many; J: TRBJ2-5; V: TRBV7-3; D: NA; DNA: TGTGCCAGCAGCTTAAGACCCCCAGAGACCCAGTACTTC; CDR3: CASSLRPPETQYF